Below, 6 T cell receptor beta chains from the same sample are listed, as sequenced in a study of PD-1 blockade in classical Hodgkin lymphoma. Only in-frame clones appear in the TCRdb table, and some are missing; sequencing was by immunoSEQ multiplex PCR. The table has 21,000 or so clones, approximately 74% seen once. Brentuximab vedotin exposure varied among the patients, all of whom had relapsed after autologous stem cell transplantation. The source material was peripheral blood mononuclear cells (PBMCs), sampled at baseline. The receptor source for this set is a human donor with classical Hodgkin lymphoma.

This clone was recorded once. The CDR3 loop reads CASSLGGTGRNTIYF. CDR3 coding DNA: TGTGCCAGCAGCTTAGGGGGGACAGGTCGAAACACCATATATTTT. The rearrangement joins TRBV7-7 to TRBJ1-3, with 8 bases that match TRBD1. The J segment lost 5 bases and the V segment lost 1 base, leaving 4 bases of the junction unmatched. The CDR3 extends over 15 amino acids. From germline, CDR1 is SSHAT and CDR2 FNYEAQ (reference sequence).

The chain joins TRBV9 to TRBJ2-2; tentatively, D is TRBD2 (6 bases). Germline lookup yields CDR1 SGDLS and CDR2 YYNGEE. CDR3 length: 15 residues. The V and J ends lost 0 bases and 10 bases respectively, with 16 bases between them. In nucleotides, the CDR3 is TGTGCCAGCAGCGTAGAATTAGGCGGGATGGAGGAGCTGTTTTTT. Encoded protein: CASSVELGGMEELFF.

The V and J genes are TRBV18 and TRBJ2-7, with a possible D match to TRBD1 (6 bases). The CDR3 spans 13 residues. The germline V gene has CDR1 KGHSH and CDR2 LQKENI. V lost 4 bases to trimming and J lost 5 bases, with 12 bases between them. The CDR3 loop is CASSHRGMHEQYF. The CDR3 DNA is TGTGCCAGCTCACATAGGGGGATGCACGAGCAGTACTTC.

This chain connects TRBV7-2 to TRBJ2-7, with no clear D. The germline gives CDR1 SGHTA, CDR2 FQGNSA. Trimming removed 6 bases from V and 2 bases from J, with 17 bases in between. This CDR3 is built from 15 residues. The CDR3 is CASSSDGVPTYEQYF. The CDR3 coding sequence is TGTGCCAGCAGTTCGGACGGAGTACCTACCTACGAGCAGTACTTC.

The chain couples TRBV5-4 to TRBJ2-1; the D is unclear. This CDR3 has 15 amino acids. The germline V and J ends were trimmed by 2 bases and 0 bases, with 9 bases remaining between them. Germline V CDR1 and CDR2: SGHNT, YYREEE (reference sequence). CDR3 sequence reads: CASSLDRGSYNEQFF. The CDR3 nucleotides read TGTGCCAGCAGCTTAGACCGAGGCTCCTACAATGAGCAGTTCTTC.

V gene TRBV5-5 combines with J gene TRBJ2-2; 7 bases are a match to TRBD1. Germline V CDR1 and CDR2: SGHKS, YYEKEE (reference sequence). The CDR3 loop spans 17 amino acids. Trimming removed 1 base from V and 2 bases from J; junction bases left unmatched: 8. CDR3 sequence reads: CASSLWRQGINTGELFF. Written as DNA, the CDR3 is TGTGCCAGCAGCTTGTGGAGACAGGGAATTAACACCGGGGAGCTGTTTTTT.